The 20 T cell receptor beta chains reported below all come from one sample, sequenced in a study of blood T cell repertoires in COVID-19. Libraries were prepared by immunoSEQ multiplex PCR; TCRdb keeps only in-frame clonotypes and omits some of them. The repertoire has 200,000 to 250,000 clones, around 86% of them found once; the top ten carry 3.5% to 4.5%. Sequenced sample: peripheral blood. The receptors stem from a man aged 50 or older with acute or convalescent COVID-19.

The rearrangement links TRBV7-9 to TRBJ2-7; perhaps TRBD2 as D (6 bases). The V end was cut by 3 bases, the J end by 0 bases, with 18 bases between. Germline CDR1 and CDR2: SEHNR and FQNEAQ (reference sequence). The CDR3 has 17 amino acids. The DNA for the CDR3 is TGTGCCAGCAGCTTGAGGGGAAGGGCCGGGGGCTCCTACGAGCAGTACTTC. Translating it yields CASSLRGRAGGSYEQYF.

The CDR3 sequence is CASGDRHSAQHF. The CDR3 bases are TGTGCCAGCGGAGACAGACACTCAGCCCAGCATTTT. The chain carries TRBV12-3 or TRBV12-4 and TRBJ1-5; the D gene is possibly TRBD1 (5 bases). The CDR3 is 12 amino acids. V shed 8 bases and J shed 11 bases, with 16 bases lying between them.

The chain links TRBV5-6 to TRBJ1-2; D remains unclear. Germline CDR1 SGHDT, CDR2 YYEEEE. The CDR3 runs to 12 residues. V lost 0 bases and J lost 7, with 7 bases in between. DNA of the CDR3: TGTGCCAGCAGCTTGGGGCTCCCTGGCTACACCTTC. Its translation: CASSLGLPGYTF.

The CDR3 sequence is CASTPDRRTYEQYF. CDR3 nucleotides: TGTGCCAGTACCCCCGACAGGCGAACCTACGAGCAGTACTTC. The V and J genes are TRBV19 and TRBJ2-7, with D maybe TRBD1 (6 bases). Germline lookup yields CDR1 LNHDA and CDR2 SQIVND (reference sequence). Trimming took 7 bases from V and 2 from J, leaving 15 bases between them. The CDR3 runs to 14 residues.

This chain connects TRBV6-5 to TRBJ1-1, with D tentatively TRBD1 (5 bases). Germline CDR1 reads MNHEY; CDR2 reads SVGAGI. The CDR3 has 15 amino acids. The V and J ends lost 0 bases and 5 bases respectively, with 13 bases between them. CDR3 bases: TGTGCCAGCAGTTACTCGTGGCAGGGAGGGACTGAAGCTTTCTTT. This codes for CASSYSWQGGTEAFF.

The chain links TRBV3-1 (or the pseudogene TRBV3-2) to TRBJ1-2; unclear D gene. Germline CDR1 is LGHDT and CDR2 is YNNKEL (reference sequence). V gave up 0 bases and J gave up 4 bases, with 9 bases separating them. The CDR3 has 14 amino acids. The CDR3 sequence: CASSQDRLSYGYTF. CDR3 bases: TGTGCCAGCAGCCAAGACAGGCTCAGCTATGGCTACACCTTC.

The V and J genes are TRBV5-1 and TRBJ1-1, with 7 bases identical to TRBD1. Germline V gene sequence: CDR1 SGHRS, CDR2 YFSETQ. After removal of 5 bases from V and 2 bases from J, the junction contained 6 bases not matched to a gene. This CDR3 is 14 amino acids long. In nucleotides, the CDR3 is TGCGCCAGCAGTTTGACAGGGCCAAACACTGAAGCTTTCTTT. Protein: CASSLTGPNTEAFF. The full variable domain, in which reference TRBV5-1 and TRBJ1-1 provide the parts outside the CDR3, is KAGVTQTPRYLIKTRGQQVTLSCSPISGHRSVSWYQQTPGQGLQFLFEYFSETQRNKGNFPGRFSGRQFSNSRSEMNVSTLELGDSALYLCASSLTGPNTEAFFGQGTRLTVV.

The V call is TRBV5-1, the J call TRBJ2-2, with 10 bases identical to TRBD1. J gave up 4 bases and V 4 bases, and 16 bases lay outside the gene matches. CDR3 length: 19 amino acids. Germline CDR1 reads SGHRS; CDR2 reads YFSETQ. The CDR3 region is CASSPGGQGLARSTGELFF. The CDR3 DNA reads TGCGCCAGCAGCCCCGGGGGACAGGGGCTAGCGAGATCCACCGGGGAGCTGTTTTTT.

The CDR3 DNA reads TGTGCCAGCAGCGTAGCCCAGGGAAGGACCGGGGAGCTGTTTTTT. As protein: CASSVAQGRTGELFF. The V gene is TRBV9, the J gene TRBJ2-2, with D possibly matching TRBD1 (5 bases). Between the trimmed V and J ends, which lost 0 bases and 5 bases, there was a span of 11 bases. Germline V gives CDR1 SGDLS, CDR2 YYNGEE. The CDR3 contains 15 residues.

The chain combines TRBV19 with TRBJ1-2; D not resolved. Germline V CDR1 and CDR2: LNHDA, SQIVND (reference sequence). The V gene lost 4 bases and the J gene lost 0 bases, with 12 bases spanning the gap. The CDR3 loop spans 15 amino acids. CDR3 bases: TGTGCCAGTAGTACTCGACGGGAAGCTAACTATGGCTACACCTTC. As protein: CASSTRREANYGYTF.

The rearrangement joins TRBV7-7 to TRBJ1-3, with TRBD1 matching over 9 bases. The CDR3 totals 16 residues. CDR1 SSHAT and CDR2 FNYEAQ come from the germline V gene (reference sequence). With 5 bases clipped from V and 4 bases from J, the junction kept 9 bases outside the gene matches. The CDR3 region is CASSPGTGWSGNTIYF. CDR3 bases: TGTGCCAGCAGCCCGGGGACAGGGTGGTCGGGAAACACCATATATTTT.

The V and J genes are TRBV19 and TRBJ1-3; the match to TRBD1 covers 8 bases. V shed 6 bases and J 6 bases; nucleotides not matched to a gene: 10. CDR1 and CDR2 from the germline V gene are LNHDA and SQIVND (reference sequence). This CDR3 has 15 amino acids. In DNA form, the CDR3 reads TGTGCCAGTAGACAAACCGGGACAGGAGAAAACACCATATATTTT. It specifies CASRQTGTGENTIYF.

This sequence joins TRBV6-1 and TRBJ1-2, with 9 positions matching TRBD1. The germline gives CDR1 MNHNS, CDR2 SASEGT. Germline trimming cut 3 bases from V and 8 bases from J; bases unmatched to any gene: 7. The CDR3 covers 14 residues. In DNA, the CDR3 is TGTGCCAGCAGTGAGCCGGGACAGGGAGCCGGCTACACCTTC. Its translation: CASSEPGQGAGYTF.

The chain uses TRBV11-2 and TRBJ1-4; 7 nucleotides match TRBD1. Germline values: CDR1 SGHAT, CDR2 FQNNGV. V lost 5 bases, J lost 8 bases, and 8 bases stayed unmatched. The CDR3 extends over 14 amino acids. In DNA form, the CDR3 reads TGTGCCAGCAGCCCGACAGGGACGTGGGAAAAACTGTTTTTT. Residues: CASSPTGTWEKLFF.

The chain employs TRBV2 and TRBJ2-6; 7 nucleotides match TRBD1. This CDR3 is 17 amino acids long. Germline lookup yields CDR1 SNHLY and CDR2 FYNNEI. Germline trimming cut 4 bases from V and 0 bases from J; bases unmatched to any gene: 6. The CDR3 bases are TGTGCCAGCAGTGGAGACAGGGTGAGCTCTGGGGCCAACGTCCTGACTTTC. This gives the protein CASSGDRVSSGANVLTF.

The J gene is TRBJ2-1, the V gene TRBV11-3; 10 bases fit TRBD2. CDR3 length equals 16 residues. Germline values: CDR1 SGHNT, CDR2 YENEEA. V shed 5 bases and J 4 bases; nucleotides not matched to a gene: 8. The DNA for the CDR3 is TGTGCCAGCAGCGCCAGTCTGACTAGCGGGTACAATGAGCAGTTCTTC. Protein: CASSASLTSGYNEQFF.

J is TRBJ1-1 and V is TRBV11-2; no reliable D call. The CDR3 length is 14 residues. Trimming took 1 base from V and 0 from J, leaving 6 bases between them. Germline V gene sequence: CDR1 SGHAT, CDR2 FQNNGV. CDR3 loop: CASSLAIVNTEAFF. The DNA of the CDR3 is TGTGCCAGCAGCTTAGCTATTGTGAACACTGAAGCTTTCTTT.

This chain links TRBV27 with TRBJ2-7; 9 bases match TRBD1. Germline CDR1 and CDR2: MNHEY and SMNVEV (reference sequence). Trimming removed 3 bases from V and 2 bases from J; junction bases left unmatched: 5. The length of the CDR3 is 15 residues. As DNA, the CDR3 is TGTGCCAGCAGTTTGGACCGGGACAGGGCCTACGAGCAGTACTTC. Amino acid sequence: CASSLDRDRAYEQYF.

This sequence joins TRBV10-3 and TRBJ1-1; D possibly corresponds to TRBD1 (5 bases). Germline V gene sequence: CDR1 ENHRY, CDR2 SYGVKD. V was trimmed by 2 bases and J by 0 bases, leaving 7 bases between them. CDR3 size: 14 residues. DNA of the CDR3: TGTGCCATCAGTGAGGGGGGGGTGAACACTGAAGCTTTCTTT. The encoded protein is CAISEGGVNTEAFF.

The chain combines TRBV18 with TRBJ2-4; the match to TRBD1 covers 8 bases. The CDR3 totals 16 residues. Looked up from germline, CDR1 is KGHSH and CDR2 is LQKENI. The V segment lost 3 bases and the J segment 0 bases; nucleotides outside the gene matches: 4. The CDR3 sequence is CASSPTGEVAKNIQYF. The CDR3 bases are TGTGCCAGCTCACCGACAGGGGAGGTAGCCAAAAACATTCAGTACTTC.